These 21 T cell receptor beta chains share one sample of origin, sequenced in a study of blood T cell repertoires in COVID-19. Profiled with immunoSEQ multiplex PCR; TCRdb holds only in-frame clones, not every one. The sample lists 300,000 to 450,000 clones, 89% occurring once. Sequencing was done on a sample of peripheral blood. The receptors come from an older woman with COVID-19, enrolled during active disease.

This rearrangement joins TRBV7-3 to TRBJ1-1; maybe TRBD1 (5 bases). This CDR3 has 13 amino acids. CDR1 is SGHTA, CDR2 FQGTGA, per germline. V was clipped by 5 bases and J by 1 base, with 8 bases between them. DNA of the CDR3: TGTGCCAGCAGCGTAGACAGGAACACTGAAGCTTTCTTT. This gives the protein CASSVDRNTEAFF.

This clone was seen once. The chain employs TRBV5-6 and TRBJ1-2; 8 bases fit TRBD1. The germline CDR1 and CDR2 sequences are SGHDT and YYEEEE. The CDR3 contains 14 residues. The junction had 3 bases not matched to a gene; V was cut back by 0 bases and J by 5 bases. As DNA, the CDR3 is TGTGCCAGCAGCTTGGCGGGACAGGAGTATGGCTACACCTTC. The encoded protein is CASSLAGQEYGYTF.

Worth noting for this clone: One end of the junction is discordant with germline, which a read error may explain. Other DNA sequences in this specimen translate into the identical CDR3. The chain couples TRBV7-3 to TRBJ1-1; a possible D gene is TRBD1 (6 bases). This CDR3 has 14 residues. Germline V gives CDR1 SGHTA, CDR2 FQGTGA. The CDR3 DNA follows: TGTGCCAGCAGCTCTAAAGCGGGGGGCACTGAAGCCTTCTTT. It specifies CASSSKAGGTEAFF.

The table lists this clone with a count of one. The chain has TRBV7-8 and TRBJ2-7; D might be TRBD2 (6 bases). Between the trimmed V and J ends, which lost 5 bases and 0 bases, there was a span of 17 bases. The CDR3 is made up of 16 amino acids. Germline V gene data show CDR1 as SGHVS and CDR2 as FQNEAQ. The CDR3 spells CASSPWAGISSYEQYF. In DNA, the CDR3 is TGTGCCAGCAGCCCCTGGGCGGGAATAAGCTCCTACGAGCAGTACTTC.

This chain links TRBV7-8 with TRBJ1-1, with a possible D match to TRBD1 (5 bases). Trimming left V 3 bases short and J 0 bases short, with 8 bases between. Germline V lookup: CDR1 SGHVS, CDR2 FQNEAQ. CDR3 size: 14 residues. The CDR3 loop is CASSLTVLNTEAFF. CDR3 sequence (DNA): TGTGCCAGCAGCTTGACAGTTCTGAACACTGAAGCTTTCTTT.

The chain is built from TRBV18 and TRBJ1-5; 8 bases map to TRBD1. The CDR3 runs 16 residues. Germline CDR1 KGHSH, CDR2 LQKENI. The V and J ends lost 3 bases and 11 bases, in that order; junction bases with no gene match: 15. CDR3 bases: TGTGCCAGCTCACCGGGACCGGGACAGGCCTCGGGGGCCCAGCATTTT. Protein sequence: CASSPGPGQASGAQHF.

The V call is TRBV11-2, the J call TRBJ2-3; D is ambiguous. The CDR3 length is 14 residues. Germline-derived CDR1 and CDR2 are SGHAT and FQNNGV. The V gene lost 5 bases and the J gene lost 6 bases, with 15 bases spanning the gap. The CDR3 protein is CASSLDWSRDTQYF. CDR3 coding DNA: TGTGCCAGCAGCCTCGACTGGTCAAGGGATACGCAGTATTTT.

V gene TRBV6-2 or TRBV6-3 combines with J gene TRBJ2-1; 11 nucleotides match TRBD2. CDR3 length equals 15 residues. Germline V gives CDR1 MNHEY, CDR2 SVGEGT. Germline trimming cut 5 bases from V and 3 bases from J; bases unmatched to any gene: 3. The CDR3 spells CASSRGTSGYNEQFF. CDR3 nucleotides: TGTGCCAGCAGTCGTGGGACTAGCGGCTACAATGAGCAGTTCTTC.

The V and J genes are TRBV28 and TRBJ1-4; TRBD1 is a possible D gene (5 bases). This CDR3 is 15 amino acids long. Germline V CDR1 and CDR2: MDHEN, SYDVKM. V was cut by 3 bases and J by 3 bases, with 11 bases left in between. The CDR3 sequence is CASSLGGGANEKLFF. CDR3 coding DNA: TGTGCCAGCAGTTTGGGGGGGGGAGCTAATGAAAAACTGTTTTTT.

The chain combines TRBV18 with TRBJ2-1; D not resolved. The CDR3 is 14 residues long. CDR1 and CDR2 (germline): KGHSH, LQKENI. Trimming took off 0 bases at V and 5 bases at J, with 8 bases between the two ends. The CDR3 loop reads CASSPPSRNNEQFF. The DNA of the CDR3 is TGTGCCAGCTCACCACCCAGCAGGAACAATGAGCAGTTCTTC. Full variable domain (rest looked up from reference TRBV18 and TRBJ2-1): NAGVMQNPRHLVRRRGQEARLRCSPMKGHSHVYWYRQLPEEGLKFMVYLQKENIIDESGMPKERFSAEFPKEGPSILRIQQVVRGDSAAYFCASSPPSRNNEQFFGPGTRLTVL.

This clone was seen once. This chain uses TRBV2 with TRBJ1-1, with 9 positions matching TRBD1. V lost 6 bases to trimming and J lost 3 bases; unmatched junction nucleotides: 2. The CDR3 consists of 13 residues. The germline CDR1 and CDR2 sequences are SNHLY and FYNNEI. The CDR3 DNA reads TGTGCCAGCAGGACAGGGGGGGACACTGAAGCTTTCTTT. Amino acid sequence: CASRTGGDTEAFF. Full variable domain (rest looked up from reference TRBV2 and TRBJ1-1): EPEVTQTPSHQVTQMGQEVILRCVPISNHLYFYWYRQILGQKVEFLVSFYNNEISEKSEIFDDQFSVERPDGSNFTLKIRSTKLEDSAMYFCASRTGGDTEAFFGQGTRLTVV.

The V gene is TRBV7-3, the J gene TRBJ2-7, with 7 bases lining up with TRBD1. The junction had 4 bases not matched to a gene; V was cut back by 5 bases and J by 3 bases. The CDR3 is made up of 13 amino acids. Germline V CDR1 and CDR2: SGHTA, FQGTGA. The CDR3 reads CASSRDSGYEQYF. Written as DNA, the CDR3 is TGTGCCAGCAGCCGGGACAGTGGCTACGAGCAGTACTTC.

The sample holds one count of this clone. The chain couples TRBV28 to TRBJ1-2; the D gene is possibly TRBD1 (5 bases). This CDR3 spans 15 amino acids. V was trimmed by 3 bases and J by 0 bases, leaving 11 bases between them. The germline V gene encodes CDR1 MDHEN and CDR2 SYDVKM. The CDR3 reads CASSFPDRPNYGYTF. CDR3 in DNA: TGTGCCAGCAGTTTTCCCGACAGACCTAACTATGGCTACACCTTC.

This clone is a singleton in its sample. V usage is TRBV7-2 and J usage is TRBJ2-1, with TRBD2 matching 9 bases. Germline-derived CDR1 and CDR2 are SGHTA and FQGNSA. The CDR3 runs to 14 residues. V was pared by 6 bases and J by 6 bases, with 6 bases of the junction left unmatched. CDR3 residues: CASRRTSAGNEQFF. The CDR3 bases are TGTGCCAGCAGACGGACTAGCGCGGGCAATGAGCAGTTCTTC.

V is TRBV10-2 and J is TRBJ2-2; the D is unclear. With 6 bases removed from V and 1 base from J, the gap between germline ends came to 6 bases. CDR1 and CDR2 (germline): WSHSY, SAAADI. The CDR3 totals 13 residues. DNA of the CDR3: TGCGCCAGCAGCGTCAGGAACACCGGGGAGCTGTTTTTT. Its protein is CASSVRNTGELFF.

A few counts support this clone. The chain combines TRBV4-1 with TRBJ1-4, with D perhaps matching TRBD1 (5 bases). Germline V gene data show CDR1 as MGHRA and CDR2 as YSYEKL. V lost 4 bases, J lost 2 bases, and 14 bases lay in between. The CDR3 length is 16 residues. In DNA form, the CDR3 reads TGCGCCAGCAGCCGGGAATCAGGGTCTACTAATGAAAAACTGTTTTTT. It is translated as CASSRESGSTNEKLFF.

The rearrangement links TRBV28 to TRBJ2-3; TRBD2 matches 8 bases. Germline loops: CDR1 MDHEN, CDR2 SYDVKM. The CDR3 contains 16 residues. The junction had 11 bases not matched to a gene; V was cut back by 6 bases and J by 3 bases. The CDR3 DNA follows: TGTGCCAGCAGGGCCGTCGGGGGGGGATTTACAGATACGCAGTATTTT. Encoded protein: CASRAVGGGFTDTQYF.

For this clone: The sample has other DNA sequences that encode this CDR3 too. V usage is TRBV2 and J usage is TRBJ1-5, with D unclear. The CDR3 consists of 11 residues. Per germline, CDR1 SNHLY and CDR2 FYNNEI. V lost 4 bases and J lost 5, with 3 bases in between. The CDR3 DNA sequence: TGTGCCAGCAGTGTAGATCAGCCCCAGCATTTT. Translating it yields CASSVDQPQHF. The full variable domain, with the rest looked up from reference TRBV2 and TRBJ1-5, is EPEVTQTPSHQVTQMGQEVILRCVPISNHLYFYWYRQILGQKVEFLVSFYNNEISEKSEIFDDQFSVERPDGSNFTLKIRSTKLEDSAMYFCASSVDQPQHFGDGTRLSIL.

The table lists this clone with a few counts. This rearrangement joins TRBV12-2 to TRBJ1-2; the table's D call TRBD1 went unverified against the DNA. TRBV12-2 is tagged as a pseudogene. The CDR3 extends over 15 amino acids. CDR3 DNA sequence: TGTGCAAGTCTCCAAGGGGGGGACAGGGAACAAGGCTACACCTTC. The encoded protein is CASLQGGDREQGYTF.

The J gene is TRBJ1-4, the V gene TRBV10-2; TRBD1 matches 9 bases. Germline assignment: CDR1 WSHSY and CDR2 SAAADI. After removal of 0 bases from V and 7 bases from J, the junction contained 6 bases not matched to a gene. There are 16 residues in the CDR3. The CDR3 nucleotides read TGCGCCAGCAGTGAGTCGAAAGGGACAGGGCTTGAAAAACTGTTTTTT. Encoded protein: CASSESKGTGLEKLFF.

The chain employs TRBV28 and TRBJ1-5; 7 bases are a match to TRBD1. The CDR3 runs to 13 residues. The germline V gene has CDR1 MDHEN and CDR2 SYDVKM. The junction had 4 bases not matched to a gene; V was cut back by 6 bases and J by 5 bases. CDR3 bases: TGTGCCAGCAGGGGACAGTTGGATCAGCCCCAGCATTTT. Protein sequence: CASRGQLDQPQHF.